This TCR beta chain was captured by sequencing in a study of blood T cell repertoires in COVID-19 (dated by TCRdb to the early 2020s). Study-level background: The collaborator samples originated in the United States, Italy and Spain and spanned the acute and convalescent phases of COVID-19. The material from the prospective study consisted of cDNA or gDNA derived from T cells, B-cell-depleted T cells, or PBMCs. The dataset comprised deeply sampled blood TCRbeta repertoires from subjects exposed to, actively infected with, or recovered from COVID-19. The repertoires were released in a freely available public database meant as a resource for research on the immune response to SARS-CoV-2. The samples were drawn from two sources: the first 160 participants of the ongoing ImmuneRACE study, and 1,000 to 1,500 subjects contributed by 6 global collaborators. A de-identified subject ID, COVID-19 status, age in years and sex were almost always included in the sample metadata. Where HLA class I and class II types were available, the types were taken from metadata supplied by the sample provider, not from assay-based typing.

TCRbeta CDR3 regions were amplified from genomic DNA using the immunoSEQ Assay, a bias-controlled multiplex PCR. In the authors' own workflow: Within the assay, amplification of reference gene primers was used to estimate how many nucleated cells each sample contained. To quantify the absolute abundance of each unique TCRbeta CDR3 rearrangement, sequence reads were collapsed and filtered. For each sample, productive Simpson clonality was calculated as the square root of Simpson's diversity index across productive rearrangements. TCRdb obtained this table from immuneACCESS and retained in-frame rearrangements with V and J assigned. These tables miss some clones; where compared with another copy, unresolved V genes account for less than half of the shortfall, and the remainder is unexplained. That table is the source of V, J and clone size, and D and trimming were worked out from the DNA. The sample includes about 210,000 clones, with about 90% observed a single time. The leading ten clones occupy around 1.2% of the sample.

To note about this clone: Its antigen is still unknown. Per-nucleotide qualities are absent, and no much larger clonotype sits a single base away.

Reading from cysteine to phenylalanine, the CDR3 counts 15 amino acids. Kept here is only the CDR3 DNA, which spans 45 bases and is read in frame from base 1. The germline V gene supplies CDR1 SGHTA and CDR2 FQGNSA. At the junction V is shortened by 5 bases and J by 8 bases; bases outside the gene matches: 11. The collaborating institutions used their own protocols to collect whole blood in K2EDTA tubes. For TCRbeta analysis, collaborator samples were shipped as frozen whole blood, as isolated PBMCs, or as DNA extracted from either sample type. The research as a whole found: The quantity of clinical and demographic metadata differed by source and by participant and was supplied without curation.

The sequenced material came from peripheral blood. The sequence is built from TRBV7-2 and TRBJ2-1; a stretch of 8 junction bases matches TRBD2. This TCR was recovered from a man aged 30 to 39 with acute or convalescent COVID-19. The nucleotide sequence is TGTGCCAGCAGCCCCTTACGCCACGGGGGGGATGAGCAGTTCTTC. Translated, this is CASSPLRHGGDEQFF.